This is a list of T cell receptor beta chains from one sample in a study of blood T cells in healthy people across ages. TCRdb ran MiXCR on the 5' RACE reads and lists one entry per CDR3 protein. Of nearly 800,000 distinct CDR3 sequences in the sample, about 56% were seen once. Sequenced sample: blood. The receptors shown here come from a man in his forties in good health. The CDR3 runs from the conserved cysteine through the conserved F or W. D genes are given only for firm matches. Clone size, where shown, is once, few, many, or a class for clones that have expanded.

D gene: .; V gene: TRBV29-1; J gene: TRBJ2-1; clone size: .; CDR3 DNA: TGCAGCGTTTCCTCGGACAGATACAATGAGCAGTTCTTC; CDR3 protein: CSVSSDRYNEQFF
D gene: .; V gene: TRBV12-3/TRBV12-4; J gene: TRBJ2-5; clone size: .; CDR3 DNA: TGTGCCAGCAGTCGACTTGCCCAGGAGACCCAGTACTTC; CDR3 protein: CASSRLAQETQYF
D gene: .; V gene: TRBV4-2; J gene: TRBJ1-2; clone size: .; CDR3 DNA: TGTGCCAGCAGCCAAGATCAGGGAAAGGGGGATGGCTACACCTTC; CDR3 protein: CASSQDQGKGDGYTF
D gene: .; V gene: TRBV20-1; J gene: TRBJ1-5; clone size: .; CDR3 DNA: TGCAGTGCTAGTGTCAGGGGTTGGGGGAGCAATCAGCCCCAGCATTTT; CDR3 protein: CSASVRGWGSNQPQHF
D gene: .; V gene: TRBV28; J gene: TRBJ1-2; clone size: .; CDR3 DNA: TGTGCCAGCAGTTCTCGGATACCTAACTATGGCTACACCTTC; CDR3 protein: CASSSRIPNYGYTF
D gene: .; V gene: TRBV29-1; J gene: TRBJ2-7; clone size: .; CDR3 DNA: TGCAGCGTTACACAGGGCCCCTACGAGCAGTACTTC; CDR3 protein: CSVTQGPYEQYF
D gene: TRBD2; V gene: TRBV3-1; J gene: TRBJ2-7; clone size: .; CDR3 DNA: TGTGCCAGCAGCCCCGGACTAGCTTTCGACGAGCAGTACTTC; CDR3 protein: CASSPGLAFDEQYF
D gene: .; V gene: TRBV7-8; J gene: TRBJ2-3; clone size: .; CDR3 DNA: TGTGCCAGCAGCCCGATCCTAGTTGGTACGCAGTATTTT; CDR3 protein: CASSPILVGTQYF
D gene: .; V gene: TRBV7-6; J gene: TRBJ1-1; clone size: .; CDR3 DNA: TGTGCCAGCAGCTTAGAGGGGAGAGCTCGGGGCACTGAAGCTTTCTTT; CDR3 protein: CASSLEGRARGTEAFF
D gene: .; V gene: TRBV25-1; J gene: TRBJ1-3; clone size: few; CDR3 DNA: TGTGCCAGCAGTGCTGGAAACACCATATATTTT; CDR3 protein: CASSAGNTIYF
D gene: .; V gene: TRBV6-1; J gene: TRBJ1-1; clone size: .; CDR3 DNA: TGTGCCAGCAGCCCAAGCCGCCCGGCCAGGGATGAAGCTTTCTTT; CDR3 protein: CASSPSRPARDEAFF
D gene: TRBD1; V gene: TRBV6-6; J gene: TRBJ2-6; clone size: .; CDR3 DNA: TGTGCCAGCAGTGCCCAAGGGGGCGCTGGGGCCAACGTCCTGACTTTC; CDR3 protein: CASSAQGGAGANVLTF
D gene: TRBD2; V gene: TRBV6-5; J gene: TRBJ2-1; clone size: once; CDR3 DNA: TGTGCCAGCAGTTACTCTAGGGGACTAGCGGACTCCTACAATGAGCAGTTCTTC; CDR3 protein: CASSYSRGLADSYNEQFF
D gene: TRBD2; V gene: TRBV3-1; J gene: TRBJ2-2; clone size: .; CDR3 DNA: TGTGCCAGCAGCCCGAGGACTAGCGGGGAGCTGTTTTTT; CDR3 protein: CASSPRTSGELFF
D gene: .; V gene: TRBV4-3; J gene: TRBJ2-2; clone size: .; CDR3 DNA: TGCGCCAGCGAAGAGACCCGTCGGAACACCGGGGAGCTGTTTTTT; CDR3 protein: CASEETRRNTGELFF
D gene: .; V gene: TRBV7-2; J gene: TRBJ2-1; clone size: .; CDR3 DNA: TGTGCCAGCAGCTTCTCAAATCCGAGATCCTACAATGAGCAGTTCTTC; CDR3 protein: CASSFSNPRSYNEQFF
D gene: .; V gene: TRBV27; J gene: TRBJ2-7; clone size: .; CDR3 DNA: TGTGCCAGCAGTTCCGGGACGTCTGGTGTGAAGCAGTACTTC; CDR3 protein: CASSSGTSGVKQYF
D gene: .; V gene: TRBV20-1; J gene: TRBJ2-1; clone size: many; CDR3 DNA: TGCAGTGCCCCATTGGAGTACACCAATGAGCAGTTCTTC; CDR3 protein: CSAPLEYTNEQFF
D gene: TRBD1; V gene: TRBV3-1; J gene: TRBJ2-1; clone size: .; CDR3 DNA: TGTGCCAGCAGCCAATTTAGGGACAGTTACAATGAGCAGTTCTTC; CDR3 protein: CASSQFRDSYNEQFF
D gene: TRBD2; V gene: TRBV25-1; J gene: TRBJ2-1; clone size: few; CDR3 DNA: TGTGCCAGCAGTGAATTGTCGGCGGGAGCGTACTACAATGAGCAGTTCTTC; CDR3 protein: CASSELSAGAYYNEQFF
D gene: TRBD2; V gene: TRBV6-2/TRBV6-3; J gene: TRBJ2-7; clone size: .; CDR3 DNA: TGTGCCAGCAGGACCGCGGCTAGCGGGACTTACGAGCAGTACTTC; CDR3 protein: CASRTAASGTYEQYF
D gene: .; V gene: TRBV12-3/TRBV12-4; J gene: TRBJ1-1; clone size: .; CDR3 DNA: TGTGCCAGCCCAATAAACGCAGGGCCGAACACTGAAGCTTTCTTT; CDR3 protein: CASPINAGPNTEAFF
D gene: .; V gene: TRBV7-2; J gene: TRBJ1-1; clone size: .; CDR3 DNA: TGTGCCAGCAGCCCCGGACGGACCGCCCGAGAAGCTTTCTTT; CDR3 protein: CASSPGRTAREAFF
D gene: TRBD1; V gene: TRBV14; J gene: TRBJ1-2; clone size: .; CDR3 DNA: TGTGCCAGCAGCCAAGATTCAGTATCGACAGGGGCCTATGGCTACACCTTC; CDR3 protein: CASSQDSVSTGAYGYTF
D gene: TRBD1; V gene: TRBV15; J gene: TRBJ2-7; clone size: .; CDR3 DNA: TGTGCCACCAGCAGTTCAACAGGGGAAGGATACGAGCAGTACTTC; CDR3 protein: CATSSSTGEGYEQYF
D gene: .; V gene: TRBV4-2; J gene: TRBJ1-1; clone size: .; CDR3 DNA: TGTGCCAGCAGCCAAGCATCAACTGAAGCTTTCTTT; CDR3 protein: CASSQASTEAFF
D gene: .; V gene: TRBV4-2; J gene: TRBJ2-1; clone size: few; CDR3 DNA: TGTGCCAGCAGCCAAGTCGGCAGTAACAATGAGCAGTTCTTC; CDR3 protein: CASSQVGSNNEQFF
D gene: TRBD2; V gene: TRBV11-2; J gene: TRBJ2-5; clone size: few; CDR3 DNA: TGTGCCAGCAGCCCTAGCGGGAGTTACGAAGAGACCCAGTACTTC; CDR3 protein: CASSPSGSYEETQYF
D gene: .; V gene: TRBV28; J gene: TRBJ2-5; clone size: .; CDR3 DNA: TGTGCCAGCAGTTTCCAAGGTCGGGAGAGGGACTTC; CDR3 protein: CASSFQGRERDF
D gene: .; V gene: TRBV7-9; J gene: TRBJ1-1; clone size: .; CDR3 DNA: TGTGCCAGCAGCCGGAGGGTGGGAGACACTGAAGCTTTCTTT; CDR3 protein: CASSRRVGDTEAFF
D gene: .; V gene: TRBV29-1; J gene: TRBJ2-1; clone size: .; CDR3 DNA: TGCAGCGCAGGGTCCCTTGACGCTCCACCCAATGAGCAGTTCTTC; CDR3 protein: CSAGSLDAPPNEQFF
D gene: TRBD1; V gene: TRBV20-1; J gene: TRBJ2-1; clone size: .; CDR3 DNA: TGCAGTGCTAGGCTGTTGGGGACAGGAGGCTACAATGAGCAGTTCTTC; CDR3 protein: CSARLLGTGGYNEQFF
D gene: TRBD1; V gene: TRBV24-1; J gene: TRBJ2-5; clone size: .; CDR3 DNA: TGTGCCACCAGTGAGACAGGGGGGCGGGAGACCCAGTACTTC; CDR3 protein: CATSETGGRETQYF
D gene: TRBD1; V gene: TRBV28; J gene: TRBJ2-2; clone size: .; CDR3 DNA: TGTGCCAGCAGTGGGAGGACAGGGGATGCCGGGGAGCTGTTTTTT; CDR3 protein: CASSGRTGDAGELFF
D gene: TRBD2; V gene: TRBV6-5; J gene: TRBJ2-5; clone size: .; CDR3 DNA: TGTGCCAGCAGTTACGCCCCCCCACTAGCGGCCCAAGAGACCCAGTACTTC; CDR3 protein: CASSYAPPLAAQETQYF
D gene: TRBD2; V gene: TRBV6-5; J gene: TRBJ2-5; clone size: .; CDR3 DNA: TGTGCCACAACTCGGGCGGGAGGCCAAGAGACCCAGTACTTC; CDR3 protein: CATTRAGGQETQYF
D gene: .; V gene: TRBV7-8; J gene: TRBJ2-5; clone size: once; CDR3 DNA: TGTGCCAGCAGCTTTGTAGGGGTACAAGAGACCCAGTACTTC; CDR3 protein: CASSFVGVQETQYF
D gene: .; V gene: TRBV25-1; J gene: TRBJ1-2; clone size: .; CDR3 DNA: TGTGCCAGCAGTGGGGGGAGCTATGGCTACACCTTC; CDR3 protein: CASSGGSYGYTF
D gene: TRBD1; V gene: TRBV9; J gene: TRBJ2-7; clone size: few; CDR3 DNA: TGTGCCAGCAGCGCCAATTACGGACAGGGCGACGAGCAGTACTTC; CDR3 protein: CASSANYGQGDEQYF
D gene: TRBD1; V gene: TRBV25-1; J gene: TRBJ1-1; clone size: .; CDR3 DNA: TGTGCCAGCGAAGCCACAGGGGAGGGCACTGAAGCTTTCTTT; CDR3 protein: CASEATGEGTEAFF
D gene: .; V gene: TRBV5-1; J gene: TRBJ1-4; clone size: .; CDR3 DNA: TGCGCCAGCAGCTTGAACAGGGCCAATGAAAAACTGTTTTTT; CDR3 protein: CASSLNRANEKLFF
D gene: TRBD2; V gene: TRBV13; J gene: TRBJ2-3; clone size: many; CDR3 DNA: TGTGCCAGCAGCTTGGTAGGACTAGCGGGGACCACAGATACGCAGTATTTT; CDR3 protein: CASSLVGLAGTTDTQYF
D gene: TRBD1; V gene: TRBV25-1; J gene: TRBJ1-4; clone size: .; CDR3 DNA: TGTGCCAGCAGCCAGGGGGTAGCCGAAAAACTGTTTTTT; CDR3 protein: CASSQGVAEKLFF
D gene: .; V gene: TRBV20-1; J gene: TRBJ1-5; clone size: .; CDR3 DNA: TGCAGTGCTAGAGATCGGGGGACCTTCAATCAGCCCCAGCATTTT; CDR3 protein: CSARDRGTFNQPQHF
D gene: TRBD1; V gene: TRBV20-1; J gene: TRBJ1-5; clone size: .; CDR3 DNA: TGCAGTGCCACGACAGGGGACCAGCCCCAGCATTTT; CDR3 protein: CSATTGDQPQHF
D gene: TRBD1; V gene: TRBV28; J gene: TRBJ2-3; clone size: few; CDR3 DNA: TGTGCCGCTACAGGGGGCCGAATAGATACGCAGTATTTT; CDR3 protein: CAATGGRIDTQYF
D gene: TRBD1; V gene: TRBV5-1; J gene: TRBJ2-3; clone size: .; CDR3 DNA: TGCGCCAGCAGCTCAGGCTCTGGACAGGTCACAGATACGCAGTATTTT; CDR3 protein: CASSSGSGQVTDTQYF
D gene: TRBD1; V gene: TRBV7-9; J gene: TRBJ2-7; clone size: .; CDR3 DNA: TGTGCCAGCAGTTACATTGGGACAGTGAAATCCTACGAGCAGTACTTC; CDR3 protein: CASSYIGTVKSYEQYF
D gene: TRBD2; V gene: TRBV9; J gene: TRBJ2-3; clone size: .; CDR3 DNA: TGTGCCAGCAGCGTCCATAGCGGGAGGGCCGTAGATACGCAGTATTTT; CDR3 protein: CASSVHSGRAVDTQYF
D gene: .; V gene: TRBV28; J gene: TRBJ2-5; clone size: few; CDR3 DNA: TGTGCCAGCAGTTTCCGGACAGTTTCCGAAGAGACCCAGTACTTC; CDR3 protein: CASSFRTVSEETQYF
D gene: .; V gene: TRBV5-1; J gene: TRBJ2-3; clone size: few; CDR3 DNA: TGCGCCAGCAGGGTACAGCGGAACCCCACAGATACGCAGTATTTT; CDR3 protein: CASRVQRNPTDTQYF
D gene: .; V gene: TRBV7-9; J gene: TRBJ2-3; clone size: .; CDR3 DNA: TGTGCCAGCAGCGTAGGTACATACCGCACAGATACGCAGTATTTT; CDR3 protein: CASSVGTYRTDTQYF
D gene: .; V gene: TRBV29-1; J gene: TRBJ1-1; clone size: many; CDR3 DNA: TGCAGCGCCTCCACACAGGGCTGGAAAGCTTTCTTT; CDR3 protein: CSASTQGWKAFF
D gene: TRBD1; V gene: TRBV7-9; J gene: TRBJ2-1; clone size: once; CDR3 DNA: TGTGCCAGCACCTCTTTAGGGACAGGGGTAATGAACAGTGAGCAGTTCTTC; CDR3 protein: CASTSLGTGVMNSEQFF
D gene: .; V gene: TRBV20-1; J gene: TRBJ1-2; clone size: few; CDR3 DNA: TGCAGTGCTAGAGAGGGTTGGGTCTCAGCTAACTATGGCTACACCTTC; CDR3 protein: CSAREGWVSANYGYTF
D gene: .; V gene: TRBV20-1; J gene: TRBJ2-7; clone size: .; CDR3 DNA: TGCAGTGCTCTCGGAGGGACCGATTCCTACGAGCAGTACTTC; CDR3 protein: CSALGGTDSYEQYF
D gene: .; V gene: TRBV7-2; J gene: TRBJ2-7; clone size: .; CDR3 DNA: TGTGCCAGCAGCTTAGGGCCGGTTAACTACGAGCAGTACTTC; CDR3 protein: CASSLGPVNYEQYF